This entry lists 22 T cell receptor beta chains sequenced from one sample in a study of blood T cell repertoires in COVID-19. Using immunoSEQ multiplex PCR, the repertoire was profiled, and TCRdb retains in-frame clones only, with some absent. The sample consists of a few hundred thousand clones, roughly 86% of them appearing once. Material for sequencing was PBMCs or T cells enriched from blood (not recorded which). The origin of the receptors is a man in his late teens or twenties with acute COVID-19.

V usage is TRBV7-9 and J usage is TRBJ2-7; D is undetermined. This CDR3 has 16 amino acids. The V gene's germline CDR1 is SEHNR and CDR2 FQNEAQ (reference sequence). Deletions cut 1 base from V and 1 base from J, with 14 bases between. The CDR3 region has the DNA TGTGCCAGCAGCTTAGAAGAGGCGGTTCTTTCCTACGAGCAGTACTTC. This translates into CASSLEEAVLSYEQYF.

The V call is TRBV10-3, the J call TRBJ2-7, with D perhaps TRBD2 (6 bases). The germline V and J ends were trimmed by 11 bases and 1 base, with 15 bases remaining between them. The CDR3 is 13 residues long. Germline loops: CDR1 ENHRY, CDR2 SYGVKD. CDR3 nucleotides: TGTGCCTCGTCGGGAGAAGGGTCCTACGAGCAGTACTTC. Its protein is CASSGEGSYEQYF.

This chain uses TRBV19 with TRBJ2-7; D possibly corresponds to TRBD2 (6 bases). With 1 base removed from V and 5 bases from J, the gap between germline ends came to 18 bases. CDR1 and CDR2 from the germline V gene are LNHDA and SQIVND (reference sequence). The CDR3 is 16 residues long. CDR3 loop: CASSIAGGNVGNEQYF. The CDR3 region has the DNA TGTGCCAGTAGTATAGCCGGGGGAAATGTCGGGAACGAGCAGTACTTC. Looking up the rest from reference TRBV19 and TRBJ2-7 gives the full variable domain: DGGITQSPKYLFRKEGQNVTLSCEQNLNHDAMYWYRQDPGQGLRLIYYSQIVNDFQKGDIAEGYSVSREKKESFPLTVTSAQKNPTAFYLCASSIAGGNVGNEQYFGPGTRLTVT.

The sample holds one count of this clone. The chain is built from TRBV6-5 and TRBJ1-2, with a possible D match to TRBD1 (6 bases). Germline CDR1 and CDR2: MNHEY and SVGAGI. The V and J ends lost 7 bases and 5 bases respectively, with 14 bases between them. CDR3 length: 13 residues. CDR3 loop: CASNSQGSYGYTF. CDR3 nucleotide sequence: TGTGCCAGCAATTCTCAGGGGAGTTATGGCTACACCTTC.

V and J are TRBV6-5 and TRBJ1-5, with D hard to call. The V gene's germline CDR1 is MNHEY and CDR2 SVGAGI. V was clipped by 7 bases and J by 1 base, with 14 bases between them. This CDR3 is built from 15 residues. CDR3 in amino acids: CASKREGWSNQPQHF. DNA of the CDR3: TGTGCCAGCAAAAGGGAGGGATGGAGCAATCAGCCCCAGCATTTT.

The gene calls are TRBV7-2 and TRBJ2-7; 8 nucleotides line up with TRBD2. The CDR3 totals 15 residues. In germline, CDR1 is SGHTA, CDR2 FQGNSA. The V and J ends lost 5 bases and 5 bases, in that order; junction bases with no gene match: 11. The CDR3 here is CASSVGTRVWDEQYF. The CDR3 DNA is TGTGCCAGCAGCGTCGGGACTAGAGTTTGGGACGAGCAGTACTTC.

CDR3 loop: CASSPGTEPNQPQHF. In DNA, the CDR3 is TGTGCCAGCAGCCCCGGGACAGAACCCAATCAGCCCCAGCATTTT. The chain links TRBV28 to TRBJ1-5; 7 bases are shared with TRBD1. Germline V gene sequence: CDR1 MDHEN, CDR2 SYDVKM. J gave up 3 bases and V 6 bases, and 8 bases lay outside the gene matches. The CDR3 totals 15 residues.

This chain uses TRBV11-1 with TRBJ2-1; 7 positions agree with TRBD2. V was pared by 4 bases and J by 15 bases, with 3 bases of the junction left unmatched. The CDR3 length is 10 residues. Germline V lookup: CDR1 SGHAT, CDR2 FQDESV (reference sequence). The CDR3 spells CASSSTSTFF. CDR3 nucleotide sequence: TGTGCCAGCAGCTCGACTAGCACGTTCTTC.

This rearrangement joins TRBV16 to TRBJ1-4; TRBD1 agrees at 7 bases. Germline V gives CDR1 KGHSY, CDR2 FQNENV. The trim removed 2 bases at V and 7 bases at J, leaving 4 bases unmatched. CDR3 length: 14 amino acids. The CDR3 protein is CASSQGAGGEKLFF. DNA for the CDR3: TGTGCCAGCAGCCAAGGGGCAGGGGGTGAAAAACTGTTTTTT.

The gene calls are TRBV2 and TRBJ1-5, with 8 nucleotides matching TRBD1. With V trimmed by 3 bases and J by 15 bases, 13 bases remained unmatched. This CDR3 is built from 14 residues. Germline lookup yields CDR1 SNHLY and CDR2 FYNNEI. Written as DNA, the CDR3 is TGTGCCAGCAGTGATCAGGGGGCGCGGGCGGCTCCGCATTTT. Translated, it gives CASSDQGARAAPHF.

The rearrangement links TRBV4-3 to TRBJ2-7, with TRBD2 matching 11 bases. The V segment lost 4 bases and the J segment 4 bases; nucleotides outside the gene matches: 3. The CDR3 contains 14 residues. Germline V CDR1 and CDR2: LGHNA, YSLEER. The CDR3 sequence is CASSPGTSGYEQYF. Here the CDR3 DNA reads TGCGCCAGCAGCCCAGGGACTAGCGGTTACGAGCAGTACTTC.

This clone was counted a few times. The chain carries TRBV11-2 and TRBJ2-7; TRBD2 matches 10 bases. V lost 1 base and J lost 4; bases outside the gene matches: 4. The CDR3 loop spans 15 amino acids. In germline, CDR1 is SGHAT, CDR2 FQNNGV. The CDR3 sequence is CASSLGPSGRYEQYF. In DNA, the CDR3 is TGTGCCAGCAGCTTAGGTCCTAGCGGGAGATACGAGCAGTACTTC.

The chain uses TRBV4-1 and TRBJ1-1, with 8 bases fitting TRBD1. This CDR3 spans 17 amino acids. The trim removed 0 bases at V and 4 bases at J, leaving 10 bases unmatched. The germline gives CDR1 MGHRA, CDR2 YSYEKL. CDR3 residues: CASSQDQVRDRSTEAFF. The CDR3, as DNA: TGCGCCAGCAGCCAAGATCAGGTCCGGGACAGGAGCACTGAAGCTTTCTTT.

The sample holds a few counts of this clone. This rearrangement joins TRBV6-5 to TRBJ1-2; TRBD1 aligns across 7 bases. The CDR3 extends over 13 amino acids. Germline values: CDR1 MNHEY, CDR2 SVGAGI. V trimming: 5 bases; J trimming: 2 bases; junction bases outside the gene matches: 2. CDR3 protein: CASSTGQNYGYTF. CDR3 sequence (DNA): TGTGCCAGCAGTACGGGACAGAACTATGGCTACACCTTC.

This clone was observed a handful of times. The CDR3 nucleotides are TGTGCTAGTGGTTTGGACAGGGAAACTGAAGCTTTCTTT. This gives the protein CASGLDRETEAFF. J is TRBJ1-1 and V is TRBV12-5; tentative D call: TRBD1 (6 bases). V lost 1 base, J lost 5 bases, and 8 bases lay in between. The V gene's germline CDR1 is LGHNT and CDR2 FRNRAP. The CDR3 totals 13 residues.

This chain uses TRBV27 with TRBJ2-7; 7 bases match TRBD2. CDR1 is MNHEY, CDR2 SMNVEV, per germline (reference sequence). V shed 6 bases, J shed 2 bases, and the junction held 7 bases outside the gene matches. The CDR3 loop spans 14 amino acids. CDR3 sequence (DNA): TGTGCCAGCAGCCCGGGGACTACGCCCTACGAGCAGTACTTC. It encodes CASSPGTTPYEQYF.

The DNA of the CDR3 is TGTGCCAGCAGTTACTCGCATCAGGACGAGCAGTACTTC. This translates into CASSYSHQDEQYF. The chain employs TRBV6-6 and TRBJ2-7; D gene unclear. From germline, CDR1 is MNHNY and CDR2 SVGAGI (reference sequence). The CDR3 spans 13 residues. With 0 bases removed from V and 5 bases from J, the gap between germline ends came to 8 bases.

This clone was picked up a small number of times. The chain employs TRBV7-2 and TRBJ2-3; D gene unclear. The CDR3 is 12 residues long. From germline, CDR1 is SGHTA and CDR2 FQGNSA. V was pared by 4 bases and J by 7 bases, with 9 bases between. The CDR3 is CASSSQANTQYF. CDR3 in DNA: TGTGCCAGCAGCTCCCAGGCAAATACGCAGTATTTT.

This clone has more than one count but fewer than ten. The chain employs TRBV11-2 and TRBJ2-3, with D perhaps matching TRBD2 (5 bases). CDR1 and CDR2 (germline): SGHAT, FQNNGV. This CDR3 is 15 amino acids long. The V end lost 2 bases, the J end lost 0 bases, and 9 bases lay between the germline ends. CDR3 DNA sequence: TGTGCCAGCAGCTTACTCCCGGGGAGCACAGATACGCAGTATTTT. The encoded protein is CASSLLPGSTDTQYF.

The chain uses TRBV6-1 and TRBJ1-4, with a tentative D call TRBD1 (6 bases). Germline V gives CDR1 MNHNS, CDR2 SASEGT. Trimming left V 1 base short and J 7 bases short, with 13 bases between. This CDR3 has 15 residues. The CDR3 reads CASSEGKGGSEKLFF. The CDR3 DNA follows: TGTGCCAGCAGTGAAGGGAAAGGGGGTAGTGAAAAACTGTTTTTT.

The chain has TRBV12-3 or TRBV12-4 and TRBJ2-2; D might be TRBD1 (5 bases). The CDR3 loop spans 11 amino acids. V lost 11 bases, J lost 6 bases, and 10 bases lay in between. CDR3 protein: CAGQGAGELFF. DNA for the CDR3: TGTGCCGGCCAAGGGGCCGGGGAGCTGTTTTTT.

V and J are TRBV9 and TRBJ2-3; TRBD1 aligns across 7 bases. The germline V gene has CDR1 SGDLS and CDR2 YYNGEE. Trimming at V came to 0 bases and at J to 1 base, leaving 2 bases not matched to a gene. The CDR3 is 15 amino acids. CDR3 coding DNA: TGTGCCAGCAGCGTAGGGCAGGGGGGCACAGATACGCAGTATTTT. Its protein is CASSVGQGGTDTQYF.